A single sample is the source of the 29 T cell receptor beta chains below, sequenced in a study of spatial heterogeneity in lung cancer. Using its own MiXCR run on the 5' RACE reads, TCRdb lists one record per CDR3 protein. The table has roughly 91,000 distinct CDR3 sequences, approximately 20% seen once; the top ten hold roughly 6.2%. Time point defined: sample taken at primary tumor resection. Whole RNA came from tumor, nontumor lung or frozen PBMC and was sequenced without being sorted. The sample was PBMCs, taken at surgery. The receptors originated from a male donor with early-stage non-small cell lung cancer.

The gene calls are TRBV2 and TRBJ2-1; a weak D match, TRBD2 (5 bases). Trimming removed 6 bases at V and 5 bases at J, with 11 bases between. The V gene's germline CDR1 is SNHLY and CDR2 FYNNEI. This CDR3 has 13 amino acids. The DNA of the CDR3 is TGTGCCAGCAGGCCTACTAGTAACAATGAGCAGTTCTTC. This sequence encodes CASRPTSNNEQFF.

This clonotype was counted between two and nine times. The rearrangement joins TRBV6-2 or TRBV6-3 to TRBJ1-5; D is undetermined. Trimming left V 10 bases short and J 2 bases short, with 9 bases between. The CDR3 covers 12 residues. CDR1 is MNHEY, CDR2 SVGEGT, per germline. The CDR3 reads CATGSGNQPQHF. The CDR3 nucleotides read TGTGCCACCGGTAGTGGCAATCAGCCCCAGCATTTT.

This clonotype has only a few counts. J is TRBJ2-1 and V is TRBV2, with D hard to call. The CDR3 extends over 11 amino acids. The ends were cut back, 5 bases at V and 8 bases at J, with 7 bases in the middle. Per the germline V gene, CDR1 is SNHLY and CDR2 is FYNNEI. This chain's CDR3 is CASSYIDEQFF. The CDR3 bases are TGTGCCAGCAGTTACATTGATGAGCAGTTCTTC. Together with reference TRBV2 and TRBJ2-1, the CDR3 gives the full variable domain: EPEVTQTPSHQVTQMGQEVILRCVPISNHLYFYWYRQILGQKVEFLVSFYNNEISEKSEIFDDQFSVERPDGSNFTLKIRSTKLEDSAMYFCASSYIDEQFFGPGTRLTVL.

J is TRBJ1-1 and V is TRBV4-3; 9 bases match TRBD1. The CDR3 totals 12 residues. With 5 bases clipped from V and 8 bases from J, the junction kept 3 bases outside the gene matches. Germline values: CDR1 LGHNA, CDR2 YSLEER. CDR3 protein: CASSNRGQEAFF. Here the CDR3 DNA reads TGCGCCAGCAGCAACAGGGGGCAGGAAGCTTTCTTT.

The chain has TRBV7-3 and TRBJ2-3, with TRBD2 identical over 11 bases. V dropped 1 base and J dropped 3; count of bases not matched to a gene: 3. Germline CDR1 is SGHTA and CDR2 is FQGTGA. The CDR3 covers 16 residues. DNA for the CDR3: TGTGCCAGCAGCTTAAGAACTAGCGGGGGAACAGATACGCAGTATTTT. As protein: CASSLRTSGGTDTQYF.

The chain carries TRBV5-6 and TRBJ2-7; TRBD2 matches at 14 bases. The V segment lost 4 bases and the J segment 4 bases; nucleotides outside the gene matches: 7. Germline assignment: CDR1 SGHDT and CDR2 YYEEEE. The CDR3 has 16 amino acids. CDR3 in amino acids: CASSPRTSGRSYEQYF. The CDR3 bases are TGTGCCAGCAGCCCCCGGACTAGCGGGAGGAGTTACGAGCAGTACTTC.

This clonotype was seen a few times. The chain employs TRBV28 and TRBJ2-2; 9 bases fit TRBD2. The V segment lost 5 bases and the J segment 4 bases; nucleotides outside the gene matches: 14. Germline V gives CDR1 MDHEN, CDR2 SYDVKM. The CDR3 covers 18 residues. The CDR3, as DNA: TGTGCCAGCAGTCCTATTAGAGGGGGACTAGCCCCCACCGGGGAGCTGTTTTTT. It translates to CASSPIRGGLAPTGELFF.

V usage is TRBV2 and J usage is TRBJ1-4, with 8 bases fitting TRBD1. Germline trimming cut 4 bases from V and 6 bases from J; bases unmatched to any gene: 4. The CDR3 is 14 amino acids. Germline V lookup: CDR1 SNHLY, CDR2 FYNNEI. Here the CDR3 DNA reads TGTGCCAGCAGTGCCGGGACAGGACATGAAAAACTGTTTTTT. Residues: CASSAGTGHEKLFF. Together with reference TRBV2 and TRBJ1-4, the CDR3 gives the full variable domain: EPEVTQTPSHQVTQMGQEVILRCVPISNHLYFYWYRQILGQKVEFLVSFYNNEISEKSEIFDDQFSVERPDGSNFTLKIRSTKLEDSAMYFCASSAGTGHEKLFFGSGTQLSVL.

The CDR3 spells CASSRTPREQFF. The DNA of the CDR3 is TGTGCCAGCAGTAGGACTCCACGTGAGCAGTTCTTC. V and J are TRBV6-5 and TRBJ2-1, with a weak D call TRBD2 (5 bases). Trimming cost V 5 bases and J 9 bases, with 11 bases left between them. Germline loops: CDR1 MNHEY, CDR2 SVGAGI. The CDR3 sequence is 12 residues long.

The chain couples TRBV9 to TRBJ1-3; maybe TRBD1 (5 bases). The ends were cut back, 0 bases at V and 0 bases at J, with 7 bases in the middle. The CDR3 length is 15 residues. The germline CDR1 and CDR2 sequences are SGDLS and YYNGEE. As DNA, the CDR3 is TGTGCCAGCAGCGTAGATGGGGGCTCTGGAAACACCATATATTTT. It yields the protein CASSVDGGSGNTIYF.

Only one count was recorded for this clonotype. The rearrangement joins TRBV5-1 to TRBJ2-2; TRBD1 might be the D (6 bases). Germline-derived CDR1 and CDR2 are SGHRS and YFSETQ. The CDR3 has 15 residues. The V end was cut by 7 bases, the J end by 2 bases, with 15 bases between. The CDR3: CASGPGQLNTGELFF. The CDR3 region has the DNA TGCGCCAGCGGACCGGGACAATTAAACACCGGGGAGCTGTTTTTT.

There are many counts of this clonotype. The chain's CDR3 is CASSLSMGVGEQFF. In nucleotides, the CDR3 is TGTGCCAGCAGCCTATCCATGGGGGTCGGCGAGCAGTTCTTC. The rearrangement links TRBV11-2 to TRBJ2-1; perhaps D is TRBD1 or TRBD2 (5 bases each). The CDR3 totals 14 residues. Trimming cost V 5 bases and J 10 bases, with 18 bases left between them. Germline V CDR1 and CDR2: SGHAT, FQNNGV.

The chain links TRBV6-2 or TRBV6-3 to TRBJ2-3, with 13 bases that match TRBD2. V shed 6 bases and J 3 bases; nucleotides not matched to a gene: 3. From germline, CDR1 is MNHEY and CDR2 SVGEGT. The CDR3 sequence is 15 residues long. The CDR3 sequence is CASRLLAGGTDTQYF. Written as DNA, the CDR3 is TGTGCCAGCAGATTACTAGCGGGAGGGACAGATACGCAGTATTTT.

V usage is TRBV2 and J usage is TRBJ1-5; maybe TRBD1 (5 bases). This CDR3 comprises 15 residues. Germline CDR1 is SNHLY and CDR2 is FYNNEI. V lost 4 bases and J 0 bases, leaving 10 bases between the germline ends. The CDR3 DNA follows: TGTGCCAGCAGTGGGGGCACTTATAGCAATCAGCCCCAGCATTTT. Protein sequence: CASSGGTYSNQPQHF.

The rearrangement joins TRBV12-5 to TRBJ1-4; D is undetermined. The CDR3 covers 12 residues. The V end lost 7 bases, the J end lost 4 bases, and 7 bases lay between the germline ends. Germline values: CDR1 LGHNT, CDR2 FRNRAP. For the CDR3, the DNA is TGTGCTAGTGTTGGGGATAATGAAAAACTGTTTTTT. This sequence encodes CASVGDNEKLFF.

This clonotype was counted a few times. The chain carries TRBV7-9 and TRBJ1-1, with D maybe TRBD1 (5 bases). The V end was cut by 6 bases, the J end by 1 base, with 12 bases between. This CDR3 contains 14 residues. Germline lookup yields CDR1 SEHNR and CDR2 FQNEAQ (reference sequence). CDR3 DNA sequence: TGTGCCAGCAGTCCGACGGGACGGAACACTGAAGCTTTCTTT. Amino acid sequence: CASSPTGRNTEAFF.

This clonotype was seen a handful of times. The chain uses TRBV28 and TRBJ2-5; 8 bases match TRBD1. The CDR3 has 13 residues. Germline values: CDR1 MDHEN, CDR2 SYDVKM. The junction had 12 bases not matched to a gene; V was cut back by 5 bases and J by 13 bases. The CDR3 sequence is CASSLPSGTGLYF. The DNA of the CDR3 is TGTGCCAGCAGTCTACCCTCCGGGACAGGCCTGTACTTC.

In this sample, this clonotype turned up a few times. The chain couples TRBV20-1 to TRBJ1-1; D unclear. Trimming pared 0 bases from V and 5 bases from J, leaving 10 bases between. CDR1 is DFQATT, CDR2 SNEGSKA, per germline (reference sequence). The CDR3 spans 13 residues. CDR3 in amino acids: CSARDVKGTEAFF. In DNA form, the CDR3 reads TGCAGTGCTAGAGACGTAAAGGGAACTGAAGCTTTCTTT.

This clonotype has a single count. V usage is TRBV3-1 and J usage is TRBJ2-1, with 13 bases lining up with TRBD2. With V trimmed by 5 bases and J by 10 bases, 11 bases remained unmatched. Germline CDR1 LGHDT, CDR2 YNNKEL (reference sequence). This CDR3 contains 16 residues. CDR3 residues: CASSKGLAGVRNEQFF. The CDR3, as DNA: TGTGCCAGCAGCAAAGGACTAGCGGGAGTAAGGAACGAGCAGTTCTTC.

The chain combines TRBV28 with TRBJ2-7; D tentatively reads TRBD1 or TRBD2 (6 bases each). The CDR3 covers 14 residues. The V and J ends lost 5 bases and 3 bases respectively, with 14 bases between them. Germline values: CDR1 MDHEN, CDR2 SYDVKM. The CDR3 sequence: CASSIDGGGYEQYF. The DNA for the CDR3 is TGTGCCAGCAGTATCGATGGAGGGGGCTACGAGCAGTACTTC. Full variable domain (remainder filled in from reference TRBV28 and TRBJ2-7): DVKVTQSSRYLVKRTGEKVFLECVQDMDHENMFWYRQDPGLGLRLIYFSYDVKMKEKGDIPEGYSVSREKKERFSLILESASTNQTSMYLCASSIDGGGYEQYFGPGTRLTVT.

This clonotype appeared a few times. The chain links TRBV10-3 to TRBJ1-1; D ambiguous. CDR3 size: 13 residues. Germline CDR1 and CDR2: ENHRY and SYGVKD. Trimming shortened V by 5 bases and J by 1 base, and 8 bases separated the two germline ends. As DNA, the CDR3 is TGTGCCATCAGTTATCAGGAGAACACTGAAGCTTTCTTT. As protein: CAISYQENTEAFF.

The rearrangement uses TRBV27 and TRBJ1-1, with 7 bases matching TRBD1. Germline values: CDR1 MNHEY, CDR2 SMNVEV (reference sequence). V dropped 4 bases and J dropped 0; count of bases not matched to a gene: 5. The CDR3 covers 15 residues. DNA for the CDR3: TGTGCCAGCAGTTGGGACAGAAATATGAACACTGAAGCTTTCTTT. Encoded protein: CASSWDRNMNTEAFF.

This clonotype has just a few counts. The chain is built from TRBV19 and TRBJ2-5, with 7 bases lining up with TRBD1. The CDR3 is made up of 15 amino acids. J was trimmed by 5 bases and V by 4 bases; bases with no gene match: 10. Per germline, CDR1 LNHDA and CDR2 SQIVND (reference sequence). CDR3 region: CASSKGNRGQETQYF. The CDR3 DNA sequence: TGTGCCAGTAGTAAGGGGAACAGGGGACAGGAGACCCAGTACTTC.

This clonotype was found many times. The chain joins TRBV9 to TRBJ2-5; 8 bases map to TRBD1. Germline CDR1 SGDLS, CDR2 YYNGEE. This CDR3 has 15 residues. The junction had 4 bases not matched to a gene; V was cut back by 2 bases and J by 1 base. The CDR3 region has the DNA TGTGCCAGCAGCGTGACAGGGGTTCCCCAAGAGACCCAGTACTTC. It specifies CASSVTGVPQETQYF.

This clonotype was picked up one time. This chain uses TRBV19 with TRBJ1-5; 10 bases line up with TRBD1. The germline gives CDR1 LNHDA, CDR2 SQIVND (reference sequence). The CDR3 has 15 residues. With 4 bases clipped from V and 2 bases from J, the junction kept 2 bases outside the gene matches. Written as DNA, the CDR3 is TGTGCCAGTAGTAGACAGGGGGCCGGCAATCAGCCCCAGCATTTT. This translates into CASSRQGAGNQPQHF.

The chain combines TRBV5-6 with TRBJ1-5; D is possibly TRBD1 (5 bases). The CDR3 extends over 13 amino acids. Germline V gene lookup returns CDR1 SGHDT and CDR2 YYEEEE. The V end lost 5 bases, the J end lost 6 bases, and 12 bases lay between the germline ends. The CDR3 nucleotides read TGTGCCAGCAGTTCCGGGACGACTCAGCCCCAGCATTTT. It yields the protein CASSSGTTQPQHF.

This clonotype was counted between two and nine times. V usage is TRBV29-1 and J usage is TRBJ2-5; D is unresolved. This CDR3 contains 10 residues. V was cut by 8 bases and J by 4 bases, with 8 bases left in between. The germline gives CDR1 SQVTM, CDR2 ANQGSEA. The CDR3 reads CSIKGETQYF. The CDR3 DNA follows: TGCAGCATTAAGGGAGAGACCCAGTACTTC.

The chain uses TRBV10-3 and TRBJ2-3; TRBD2 matches 10 bases. Germline loops: CDR1 ENHRY, CDR2 SYGVKD. V gave up 10 bases and J gave up 0 bases; unmatched junction bases: 1. CDR3 length: 13 residues. The CDR3 is CATTSGSTDTQYF. The CDR3 nucleotides read TGTGCCACGACTAGCGGGAGCACAGATACGCAGTATTTT.

The chain carries TRBV10-3 and TRBJ2-2; D is undetermined. Germline CDR1 is ENHRY and CDR2 is SYGVKD. The CDR3 has 12 residues. V was pared by 3 bases and J by 2 bases, with 1 base between. The CDR3 is CAISENTGELFF. CDR3 DNA sequence: TGTGCCATCAGTGAAAACACCGGGGAGCTGTTTTTT.